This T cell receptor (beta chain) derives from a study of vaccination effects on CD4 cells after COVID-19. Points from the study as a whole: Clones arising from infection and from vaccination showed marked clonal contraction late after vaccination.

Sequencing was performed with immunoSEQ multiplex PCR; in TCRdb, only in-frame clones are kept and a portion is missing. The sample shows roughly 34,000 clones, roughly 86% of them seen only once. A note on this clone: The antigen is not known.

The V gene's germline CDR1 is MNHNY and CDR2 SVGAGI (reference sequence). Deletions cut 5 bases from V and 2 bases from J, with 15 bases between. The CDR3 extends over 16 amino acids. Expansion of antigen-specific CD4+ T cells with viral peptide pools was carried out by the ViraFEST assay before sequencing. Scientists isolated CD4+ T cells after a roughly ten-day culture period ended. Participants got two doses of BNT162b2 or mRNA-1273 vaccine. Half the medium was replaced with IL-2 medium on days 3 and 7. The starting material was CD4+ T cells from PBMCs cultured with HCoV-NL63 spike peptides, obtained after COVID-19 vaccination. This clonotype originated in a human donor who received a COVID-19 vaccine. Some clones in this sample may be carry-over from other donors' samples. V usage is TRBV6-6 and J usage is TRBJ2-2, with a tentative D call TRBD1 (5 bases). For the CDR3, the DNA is TGTGCCAGCAGTGCGGTGGCAGGGCCTAACACCGGGGAGCTGTTTTTT. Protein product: CASSAVAGPNTGELFF.